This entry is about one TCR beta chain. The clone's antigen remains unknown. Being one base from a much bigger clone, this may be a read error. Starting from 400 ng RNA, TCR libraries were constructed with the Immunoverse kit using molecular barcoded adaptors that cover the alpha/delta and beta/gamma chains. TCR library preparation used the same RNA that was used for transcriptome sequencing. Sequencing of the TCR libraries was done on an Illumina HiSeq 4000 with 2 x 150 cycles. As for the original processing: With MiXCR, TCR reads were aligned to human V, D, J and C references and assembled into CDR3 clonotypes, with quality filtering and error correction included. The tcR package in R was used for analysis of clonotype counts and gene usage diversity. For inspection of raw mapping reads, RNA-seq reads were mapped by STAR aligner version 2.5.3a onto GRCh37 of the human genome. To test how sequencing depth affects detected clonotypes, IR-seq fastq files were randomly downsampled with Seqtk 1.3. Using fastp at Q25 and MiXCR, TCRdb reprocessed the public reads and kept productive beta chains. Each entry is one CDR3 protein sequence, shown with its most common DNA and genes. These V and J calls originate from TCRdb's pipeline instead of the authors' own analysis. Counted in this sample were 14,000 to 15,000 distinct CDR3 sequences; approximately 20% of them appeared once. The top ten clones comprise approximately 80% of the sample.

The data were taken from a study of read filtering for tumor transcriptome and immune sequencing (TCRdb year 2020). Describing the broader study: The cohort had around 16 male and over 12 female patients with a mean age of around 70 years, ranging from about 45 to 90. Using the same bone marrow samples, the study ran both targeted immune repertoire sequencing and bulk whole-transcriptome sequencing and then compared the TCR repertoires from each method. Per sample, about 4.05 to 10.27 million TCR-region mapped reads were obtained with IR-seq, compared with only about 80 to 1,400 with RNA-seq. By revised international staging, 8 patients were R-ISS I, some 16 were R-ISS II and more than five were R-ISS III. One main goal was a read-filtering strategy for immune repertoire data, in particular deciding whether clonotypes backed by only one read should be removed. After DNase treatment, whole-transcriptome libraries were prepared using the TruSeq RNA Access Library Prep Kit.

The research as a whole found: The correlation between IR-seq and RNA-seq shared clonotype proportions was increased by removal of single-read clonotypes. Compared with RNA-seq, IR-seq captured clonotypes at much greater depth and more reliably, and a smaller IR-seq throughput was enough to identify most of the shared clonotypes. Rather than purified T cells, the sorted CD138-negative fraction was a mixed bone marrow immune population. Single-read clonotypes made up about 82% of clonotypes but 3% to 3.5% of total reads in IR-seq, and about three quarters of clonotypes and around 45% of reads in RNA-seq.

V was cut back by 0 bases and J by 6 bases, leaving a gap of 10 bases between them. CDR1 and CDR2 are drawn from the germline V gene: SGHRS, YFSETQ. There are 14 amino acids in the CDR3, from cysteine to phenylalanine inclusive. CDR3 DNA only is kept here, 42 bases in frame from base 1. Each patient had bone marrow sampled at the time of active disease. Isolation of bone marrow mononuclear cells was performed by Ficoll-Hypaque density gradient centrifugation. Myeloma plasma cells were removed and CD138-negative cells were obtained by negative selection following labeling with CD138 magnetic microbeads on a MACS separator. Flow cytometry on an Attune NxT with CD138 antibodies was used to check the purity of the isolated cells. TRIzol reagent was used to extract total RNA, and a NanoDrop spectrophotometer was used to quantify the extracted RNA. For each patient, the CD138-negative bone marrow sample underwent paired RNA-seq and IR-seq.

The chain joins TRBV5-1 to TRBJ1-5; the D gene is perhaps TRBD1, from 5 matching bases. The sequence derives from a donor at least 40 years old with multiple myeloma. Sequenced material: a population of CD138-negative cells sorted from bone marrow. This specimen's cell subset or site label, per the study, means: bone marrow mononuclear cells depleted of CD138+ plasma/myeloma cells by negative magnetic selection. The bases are TGCGCCAGCAGCTTGGGACAGACTGGTCAGCCCCAGCATTTT. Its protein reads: CASSLGQTGQPQHF.